This T cell receptor (beta chain) was identified during a study of cytomegalovirus exposure and HLA in healthy donors. V was shortened by 5 bases and J by 5 bases, with 10 bases between the two germline ends. Germline CDR1 is MNHNY and CDR2 is SVGAGI (reference sequence). The CDR3 totals 13 residues. The PCR used 60 Vbeta and 13 Jbeta primers. Clones were sequenced by immunoSEQ multiplex PCR, and TCRdb holds only the in-frame ones, with some missing. The sample data list roughly 53,000 clones. The specimen sequenced was PBMCs. This TCR was sampled from a female donor in good health and CMV-seronegative. The J gene is TRBJ1-5, the V gene TRBV6-6, with TRBD1 as a possible D gene (5 bases). The chain's CDR3 is CASSLQGDQPQHF. CDR3 bases: TGTGCCAGCAGTCTACAAGGGGATCAGCCCCAGCATTTT.